This T cell receptor beta chain emerged from a study of blood T cell repertoires in COVID-19. Generated by immunoSEQ multiplex PCR, the TCRdb table keeps only in-frame clones and is missing some. The sample holds tens of thousands of clones; about 89% are singletons and the top ten take less than 1.5%. All enrollees were about 18 to 89 years old and from 20 to 30 US areas. The V gene lost 1 base and the J gene lost 1 base, with 22 bases spanning the gap. CDR1 is SNHLY, CDR2 FYNNEI, per germline. The length of the CDR3 is 19 residues. The sequencing sample was made of PBMCs or T cells enriched from blood (not recorded which). J is TRBJ1-1 and V is TRBV2; D possibly corresponds to TRBD1 (6 bases). This TCR was sampled from a woman aged 50 to 60 with acute COVID-19. The CDR3 here is CASSEGWGRGRRTNTEAFF. CDR3 nucleotide sequence: TGTGCCAGCAGTGAAGGCTGGGGGCGGGGGCGCAGAACGAACACTGAAGCTTTCTTT.